Listed below are T cell receptor beta chains from one sample, sequenced in a study of cytomegalovirus exposure and HLA in healthy donors. Method: immunoSEQ multiplex PCR; TCRdb's copy keeps in-frame clones and lacks some. The sample lists 140,000 to 150,000 clones, 70% to 80% occurring once. The sequenced sample was PBMCs. The receptors were sampled from a woman aged 18-30 years in good health and CMV-seropositive. The CDR3 runs from the conserved cysteine through the conserved F or W. D genes are given only for firm matches. Clone sizes are given selectively: once, few, many, or a class where the clone is expanded.

J: TRBJ1-1
V: TRBV5-1
size: NA
D: NA
CDR3: CASSGTEEAFF
DNA: TGCGCCAGCAGCGGTACGGAGGAAGCTTTCTTT

J: TRBJ2-1
V: TRBV5-4
size: few
D: TRBD2
CDR3: CASSLGGGTNEQFF
DNA: TGTGCCAGCAGCTTGGGGGGAGGGACGAATGAGCAGTTCTTC

J: TRBJ1-5
V: TRBV25-1
size: NA
D: NA
CDR3: CASSPDTDNQPQHF
DNA: TGTGCCAGCAGTCCGGACACGGACAATCAGCCCCAGCATTTT

J: TRBJ1-2
V: TRBV7-2
size: NA
D: NA
CDR3: CASGVNAREGYTF
DNA: TGTGCCAGCGGGGTGAACGCTCGGGAGGGCTACACCTTC

J: TRBJ2-4
V: TRBV5-1
size: NA
D: TRBD2
CDR3: CASSPLAGGLAKNIQYF
DNA: TGCGCCAGCAGCCCTTTAGCGGGGGGGCTAGCCAAAAACATTCAGTACTTC

J: TRBJ2-2
V: TRBV19
size: NA
D: TRBD2
CDR3: CATPAGTPNTGELFF
DNA: TGTGCCACCCCAGCGGGGACCCCGAACACCGGGGAGCTGTTTTTT

J: TRBJ1-5
V: TRBV11-2
size: NA
D: NA
CDR3: CASSSGSGNQPQHF
DNA: TGTGCCAGCAGCTCGGGATCGGGCAATCAGCCCCAGCATTTT

J: TRBJ1-1
V: TRBV2
size: NA
D: TRBD1
CDR3: CASSETGTNTEAFF
DNA: TGTGCCAGCAGCGAGACAGGGACCAACACTGAAGCTTTCTTT

J: TRBJ1-2
V: TRBV5-1
size: NA
D: TRBD1
CDR3: CASSPDRGSPTF
DNA: TGCGCCAGCAGCCCGGACAGGGGTTCCCCTACCTTC

J: TRBJ1-2
V: TRBV10-3
size: few
D: NA
CDR3: CAIRSLGYGYTF
DNA: TGTGCCATCAGATCCCTAGGCTATGGCTACACCTTC

J: TRBJ1-6
V: TRBV30
size: NA
D: TRBD1
CDR3: CATRDRDSPLHF
DNA: TGTGCCACCCGGGACAGGGATTCACCCCTCCACTTT

J: TRBJ1-1
V: TRBV29-1
size: NA
D: TRBD1
CDR3: CSGRGGQGGEAFF
DNA: TGCAGCGGGCGAGGGGGACAGGGGGGTGAAGCTTTCTTT

J: TRBJ2-7
V: TRBV5-1
size: NA
D: NA
CDR3: CASSLLRLEEQYF
DNA: TGCGCCAGCAGCTTGTTACGGTTGGAGGAGCAGTACTTC

J: TRBJ1-1
V: TRBV4-1
size: NA
D: NA
CDR3: CASSQEHNTEAFF
DNA: TGCGCCAGCAGCCAAGAACACAACACTGAAGCTTTCTTT

J: TRBJ2-7
V: TRBV11-1
size: NA
D: NA
CDR3: CASSPRQIHEQYF
DNA: TGTGCCAGCAGCCCCCGACAGATCCACGAGCAGTACTTC

J: TRBJ1-5
V: TRBV27
size: NA
D: TRBD1
CDR3: CASSYRGGNQPQHF
DNA: TGTGCCAGCAGTTACAGGGGCGGCAATCAGCCCCAGCATTTT

J: TRBJ1-4
V: TRBV4-1
size: NA
D: NA
CDR3: CASSQAREATNEKLFF
DNA: TGTGCCAGCAGCCAAGCGCGGGAAGCAACTAATGAAAAACTGTTTTTT

J: TRBJ1-4
V: TRBV27
size: once
D: TRBD1
CDR3: CASRLRGQGARTNEKLFF
DNA: TGTGCCAGCAGGCTGCGAGGACAGGGGGCGCGGACTAATGAAAAACTGTTTTTT

J: TRBJ1-1
V: TRBV5-4
size: NA
D: NA
CDR3: CASSLRRNTEAFF
DNA: TGTGCCAGCAGCTTGCGGAGGAACACTGAAGCTTTCTTT

J: TRBJ2-3
V: TRBV6-6
size: NA
D: TRBD2
CDR3: CASSPRTSNPLRAQYF
DNA: TGTGCCAGCAGCCCACGGACTAGTAATCCGCTAAGGGCGCAGTATTTT

J: TRBJ2-3
V: TRBV27
size: NA
D: TRBD1
CDR3: CASSLNRGTDTQYF
DNA: TGTGCCAGCAGTTTAAACAGGGGGACAGATACGCAGTATTTT

J: TRBJ1-1
V: TRBV2
size: NA
D: NA
CDR3: CASSESISRGQSEAFF
DNA: TGTGCCAGCAGTGAAAGTATTAGTCGCGGACAGTCTGAAGCTTTCTTT

J: TRBJ2-7
V: TRBV7-6
size: NA
D: TRBD2
CDR3: CASSLRVGRGGTEQYF
DNA: TGTGCCAGCAGCTTAAGGGTCGGGCGGGGGGGCACCGAGCAGTACTTC